The text below deals with one T cell receptor (beta chain). Its cognate antigen is unknown. Cryopreserved PBMCs supplied 2 to 2.5 micrograms of genomic DNA for TCR beta libraries. The sample originates from a study of cytotoxic CD8 clonotypes in ibrutinib-treated CLL. The study's findings and limits: A difference in sampling times existed between sustained-remission and progressing patients. T-cell clonality at baseline went above that of age-matched healthy donors and rose and fell with circulating CD8+ T-cell counts.

Profiling relied on immunoSEQ multiplex PCR, and the TCRdb table lists in-frame clones only, not all of them. This repertoire shows about 80,000 clones, about four fifths found once; its top ten account for roughly 5%. The CDR3 consists of 12 residues. Germline trimming cut 9 bases from V and 6 bases from J; bases unmatched to any gene: 6. Germline V gene sequence: CDR1 SNHLY, CDR2 FYNNEI. The material sequenced was PBMCs, taken after 12 months of ibrutinib treatment. The TCR was taken from a human donor with chronic lymphocytic leukemia. The V gene is TRBV2, the J gene TRBJ1-1, with 8 bases fitting TRBD1. This CDR3 is CASRDRGPEAFF. In DNA, the CDR3 is TGTGCCAGTCGCGACAGGGGCCCTGAAGCTTTCTTT.